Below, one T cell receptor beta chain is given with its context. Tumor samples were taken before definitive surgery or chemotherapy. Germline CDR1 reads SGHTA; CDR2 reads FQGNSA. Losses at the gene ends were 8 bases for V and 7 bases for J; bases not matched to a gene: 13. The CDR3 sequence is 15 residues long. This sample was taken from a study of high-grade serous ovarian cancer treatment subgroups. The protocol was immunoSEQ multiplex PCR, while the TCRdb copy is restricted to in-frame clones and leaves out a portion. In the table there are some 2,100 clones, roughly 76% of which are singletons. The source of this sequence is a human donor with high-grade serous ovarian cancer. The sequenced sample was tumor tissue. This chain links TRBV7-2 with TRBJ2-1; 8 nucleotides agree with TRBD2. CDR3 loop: CASAIRTSNRNEQFF. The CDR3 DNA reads TGTGCCAGCGCGATACGGACTAGCAATAGAAATGAGCAGTTCTTC.